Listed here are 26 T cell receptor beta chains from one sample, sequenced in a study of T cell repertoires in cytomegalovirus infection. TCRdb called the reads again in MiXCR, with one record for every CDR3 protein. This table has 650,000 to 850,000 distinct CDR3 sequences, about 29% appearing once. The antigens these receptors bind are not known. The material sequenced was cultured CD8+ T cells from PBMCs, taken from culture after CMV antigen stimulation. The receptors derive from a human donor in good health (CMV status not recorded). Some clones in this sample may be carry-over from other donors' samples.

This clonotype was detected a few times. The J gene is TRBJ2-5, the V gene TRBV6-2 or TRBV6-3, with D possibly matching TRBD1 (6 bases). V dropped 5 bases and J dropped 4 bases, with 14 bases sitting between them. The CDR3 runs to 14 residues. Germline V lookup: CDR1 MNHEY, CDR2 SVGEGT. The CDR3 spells CASSATEGGETQYF. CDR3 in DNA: TGTGCCAGCAGTGCGACGGAAGGGGGAGAGACCCAGTACTTC.

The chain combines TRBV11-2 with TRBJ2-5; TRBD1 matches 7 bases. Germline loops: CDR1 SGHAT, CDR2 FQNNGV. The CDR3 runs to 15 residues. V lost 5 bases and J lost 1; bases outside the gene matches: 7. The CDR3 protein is CASSLGTALQETQYF. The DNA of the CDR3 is TGTGCCAGCAGCCTAGGGACAGCTCTCCAAGAGACCCAGTACTTC.

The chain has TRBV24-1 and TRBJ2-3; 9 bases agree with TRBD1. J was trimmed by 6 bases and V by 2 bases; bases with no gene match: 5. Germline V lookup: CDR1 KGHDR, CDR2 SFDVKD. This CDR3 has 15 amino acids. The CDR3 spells CATSDWGQGGDTQYF. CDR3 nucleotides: TGTGCCACCAGTGATTGGGGACAGGGTGGGGATACGCAGTATTTT.

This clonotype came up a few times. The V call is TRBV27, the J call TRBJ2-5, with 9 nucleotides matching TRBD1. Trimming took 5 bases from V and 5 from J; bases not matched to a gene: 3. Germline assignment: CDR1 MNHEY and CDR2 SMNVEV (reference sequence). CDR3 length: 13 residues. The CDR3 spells CASSRQGDETQYF. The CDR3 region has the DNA TGTGCCAGCAGTCGACAGGGGGATGAGACCCAGTACTTC.

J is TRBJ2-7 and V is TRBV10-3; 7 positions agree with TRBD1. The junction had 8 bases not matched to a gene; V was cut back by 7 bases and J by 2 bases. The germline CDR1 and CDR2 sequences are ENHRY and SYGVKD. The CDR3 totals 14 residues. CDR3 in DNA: TGTGCCATCACCGGAGACAGGGAGCCCTACGAGCAGTACTTC. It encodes CAITGDREPYEQYF.

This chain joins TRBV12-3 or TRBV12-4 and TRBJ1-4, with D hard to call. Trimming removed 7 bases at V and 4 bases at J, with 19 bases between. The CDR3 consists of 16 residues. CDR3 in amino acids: CASTPGDGNFNEKLFF. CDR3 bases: TGTGCCAGCACCCCAGGCGATGGGAACTTTAATGAAAAACTGTTTTTT.

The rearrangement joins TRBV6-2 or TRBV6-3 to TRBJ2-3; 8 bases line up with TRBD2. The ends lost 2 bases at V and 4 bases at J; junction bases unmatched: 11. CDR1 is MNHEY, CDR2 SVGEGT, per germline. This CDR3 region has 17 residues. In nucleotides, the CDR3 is TGTGCCAGCAGTTACCCTTCGGGGGGGGGAGCAGCAGATACGCAGTATTTT. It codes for CASSYPSGGGAADTQYF.

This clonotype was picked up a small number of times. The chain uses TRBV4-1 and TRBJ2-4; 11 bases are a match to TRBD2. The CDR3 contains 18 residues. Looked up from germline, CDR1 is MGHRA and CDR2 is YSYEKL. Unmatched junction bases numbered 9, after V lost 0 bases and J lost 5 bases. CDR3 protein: CASSQEPYSGGAENIQYF. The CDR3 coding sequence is TGCGCCAGCAGCCAAGAGCCTTATAGCGGGGGGGCTGAAAACATTCAGTACTTC.

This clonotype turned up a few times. The CDR3 DNA reads TGCGCCAGCAGCCTGACAGCAGACCAAGAGACCCAGTACTTC. It is translated as CASSLTADQETQYF. The chain combines TRBV4-1 with TRBJ2-5, with D possibly matching TRBD1 (5 bases). CDR3 length: 14 amino acids. V was clipped by 4 bases and J by 0 bases, with 9 bases between them. Germline-derived CDR1 and CDR2 are MGHRA and YSYEKL.

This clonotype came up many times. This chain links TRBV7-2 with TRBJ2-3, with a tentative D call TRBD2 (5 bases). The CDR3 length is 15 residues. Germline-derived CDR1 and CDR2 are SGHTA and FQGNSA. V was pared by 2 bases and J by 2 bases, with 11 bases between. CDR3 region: CASSLPDSYTDTQYF. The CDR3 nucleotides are TGTGCCAGCAGCTTACCGGACTCCTACACAGATACGCAGTATTTT.

The CDR3 sequence is CASPGQEGDEKLFF. Here the CDR3 DNA reads TGTGCCAGCCCCGGCCAGGAAGGGGACGAAAAACTGTTTTTT. The chain is built from TRBV6-2 or TRBV6-3 and TRBJ1-4; D might be TRBD1 (5 bases). The CDR3 covers 14 residues. Germline V gives CDR1 MNHEY, CDR2 SVGEGT. The V gene lost 8 bases and the J gene lost 8 bases, with 18 bases spanning the gap.

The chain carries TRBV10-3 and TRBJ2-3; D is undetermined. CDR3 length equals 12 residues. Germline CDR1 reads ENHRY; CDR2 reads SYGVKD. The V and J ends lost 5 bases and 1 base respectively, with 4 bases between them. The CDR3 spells CAISLGTDTQYF. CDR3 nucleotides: TGTGCCATCAGTCTAGGCACAGATACGCAGTATTTT.

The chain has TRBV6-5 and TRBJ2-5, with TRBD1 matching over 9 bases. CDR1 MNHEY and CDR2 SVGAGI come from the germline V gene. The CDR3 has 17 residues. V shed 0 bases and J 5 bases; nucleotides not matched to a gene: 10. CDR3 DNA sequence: TGTGCCAGCAGTTACTCGTGGGGACAGGGCTTGGAGGAGACCCAGTACTTC. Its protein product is CASSYSWGQGLEETQYF.

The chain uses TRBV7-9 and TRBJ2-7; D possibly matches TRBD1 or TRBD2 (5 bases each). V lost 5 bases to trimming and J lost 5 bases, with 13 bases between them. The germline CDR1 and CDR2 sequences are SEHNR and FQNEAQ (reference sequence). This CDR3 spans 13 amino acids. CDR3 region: CASSRDPADEQYV. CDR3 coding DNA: TGTGCCAGCAGCCGGGACCCCGCGGACGAGCAGTACGTC.

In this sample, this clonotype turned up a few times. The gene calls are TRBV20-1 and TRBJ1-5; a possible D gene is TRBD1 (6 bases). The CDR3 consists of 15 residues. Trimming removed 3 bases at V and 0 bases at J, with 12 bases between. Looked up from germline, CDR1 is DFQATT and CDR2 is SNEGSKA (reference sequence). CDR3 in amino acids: CSARVGAISNQPQHF. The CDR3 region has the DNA TGCAGTGCTAGGGTGGGGGCGATTAGCAATCAGCCCCAGCATTTT.

Here the CDR3 DNA reads TGTGCCAGCAGCTTACCAATCGGGACAGGGAATTTTAACTATGGCTACACCTTC. It translates to CASSLPIGTGNFNYGYTF. This chain connects TRBV7-2 to TRBJ1-2; 9 bases agree with TRBD1. CDR1 is SGHTA and CDR2 is FQGNSA in the germline V gene. V shed 2 bases and J 1 base; nucleotides not matched to a gene: 11. The length of the CDR3 is 18 residues.

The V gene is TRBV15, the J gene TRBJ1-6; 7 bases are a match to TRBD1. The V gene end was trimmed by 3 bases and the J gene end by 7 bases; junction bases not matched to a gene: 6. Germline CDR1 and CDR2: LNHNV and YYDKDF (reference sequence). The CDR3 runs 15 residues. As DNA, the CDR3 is TGTGCCACCAGCAGGACAGGGTTGAGCAATTCACCCCTCCACTTT. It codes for CATSRTGLSNSPLHF. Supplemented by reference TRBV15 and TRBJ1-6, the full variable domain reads DAMVIQNPRYQVTQFGKPVTLSCSQTLNHNVMYWYQQKSSQAPKLLFHYYDKDFNNEADTPDNFQSRRPNTSFCFLDIRSPGLGDTAMYLCATSRTGLSNSPLHFGNGTRLTVT.

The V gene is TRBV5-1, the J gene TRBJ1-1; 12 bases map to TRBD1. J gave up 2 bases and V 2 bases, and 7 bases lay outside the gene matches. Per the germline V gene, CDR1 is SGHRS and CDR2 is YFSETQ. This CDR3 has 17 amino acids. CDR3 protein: CASSLGDRGQFNTEAFF. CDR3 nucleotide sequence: TGCGCCAGCAGCTTAGGGGACAGGGGGCAGTTCAACACTGAAGCTTTCTTT. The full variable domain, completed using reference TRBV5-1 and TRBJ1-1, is KAGVTQTPRYLIKTRGQQVTLSCSPISGHRSVSWYQQTPGQGLQFLFEYFSETQRNKGNFPGRFSGRQFSNSRSEMNVSTLELGDSALYLCASSLGDRGQFNTEAFFGQGTRLTVV.

This CDR3 is CASRDTGYSYEQYF. As DNA, the CDR3 is TGTGCCAGCAGAGATACAGGTTATTCCTACGAGCAGTACTTC. The V call is TRBV2, the J call TRBJ2-7; possibly TRBD1 for D (5 bases). The CDR3 totals 14 residues. The ends were cut back, 6 bases at V and 1 base at J, with 13 bases in the middle. Germline values: CDR1 SNHLY, CDR2 FYNNEI. The full variable domain, with the rest looked up from reference TRBV2 and TRBJ2-7, is EPEVTQTPSHQVTQMGQEVILRCVPISNHLYFYWYRQILGQKVEFLVSFYNNEISEKSEIFDDQFSVERPDGSNFTLKIRSTKLEDSAMYFCASRDTGYSYEQYFGPGTRLTVT.

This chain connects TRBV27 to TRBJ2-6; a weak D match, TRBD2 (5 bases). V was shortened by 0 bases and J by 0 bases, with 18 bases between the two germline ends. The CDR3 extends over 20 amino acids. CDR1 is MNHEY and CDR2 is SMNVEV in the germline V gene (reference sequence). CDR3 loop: CASSLSGATARGSGANVLTF. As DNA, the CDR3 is TGTGCCAGCAGTTTATCGGGCGCTACAGCTCGGGGCTCTGGGGCCAACGTCCTGACTTTC.

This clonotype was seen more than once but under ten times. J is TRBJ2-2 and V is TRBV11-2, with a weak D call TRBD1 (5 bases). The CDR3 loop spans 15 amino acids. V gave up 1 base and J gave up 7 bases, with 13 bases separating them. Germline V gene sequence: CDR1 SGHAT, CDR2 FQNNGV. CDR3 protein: CASSLAFRADGELFF. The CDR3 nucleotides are TGTGCCAGCAGCTTAGCGTTCAGGGCTGACGGGGAGCTGTTTTTT.

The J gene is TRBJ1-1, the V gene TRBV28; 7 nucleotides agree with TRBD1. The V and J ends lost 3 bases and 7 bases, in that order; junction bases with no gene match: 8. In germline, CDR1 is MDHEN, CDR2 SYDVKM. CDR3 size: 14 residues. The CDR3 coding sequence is TGTGCCAGCAGTTTGGGGCGCAGGGGGAATGAAGCTTTCTTT. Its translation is CASSLGRRGNEAFF.

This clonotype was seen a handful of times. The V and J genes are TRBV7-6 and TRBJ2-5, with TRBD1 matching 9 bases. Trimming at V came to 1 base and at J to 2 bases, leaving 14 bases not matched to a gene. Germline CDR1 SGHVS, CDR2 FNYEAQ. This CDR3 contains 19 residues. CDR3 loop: CASSLGDRERGPPQETQYF. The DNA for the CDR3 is TGTGCCAGCAGCTTAGGGGACAGGGAAAGAGGTCCTCCACAAGAGACCCAGTACTTC.

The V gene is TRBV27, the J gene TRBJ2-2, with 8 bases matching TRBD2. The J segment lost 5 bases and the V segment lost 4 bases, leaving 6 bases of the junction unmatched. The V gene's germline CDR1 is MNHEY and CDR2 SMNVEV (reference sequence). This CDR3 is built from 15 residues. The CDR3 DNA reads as TGTGCCAGCAGTTCGGGGGGGGGAGGGACCGGGGAGCTGTTTTTT. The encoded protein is CASSSGGGGTGELFF.

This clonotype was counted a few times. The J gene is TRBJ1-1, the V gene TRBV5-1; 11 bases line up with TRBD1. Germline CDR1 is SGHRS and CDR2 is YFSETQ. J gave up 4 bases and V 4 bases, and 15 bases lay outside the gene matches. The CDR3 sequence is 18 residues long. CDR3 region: CASSPGGTGGKYSTEAFF. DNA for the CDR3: TGCGCCAGCAGCCCTGGAGGGACAGGGGGAAAATACAGCACTGAAGCTTTCTTT.

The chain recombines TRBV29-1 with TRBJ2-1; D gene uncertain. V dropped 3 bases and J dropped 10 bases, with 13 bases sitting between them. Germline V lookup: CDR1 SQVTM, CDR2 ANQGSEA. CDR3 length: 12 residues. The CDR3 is CSVEILRQEQFF. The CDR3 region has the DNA TGCAGCGTTGAGATTTTGCGGCAGGAGCAGTTCTTC.